These 14 T cell receptor beta chains originate from one sample sequenced in a study of cytomegalovirus exposure and HLA in healthy donors (dated 2017 in TCRdb). Receptor amplification or capture employed the immunoSEQ multiplex PCR assay. For the multiplex PCR, a mixture combining 60 forward primers for TCR Vbeta segments and 13 reverse primers for TCR Jbeta segments was used. Drawn from immuneACCESS, this table holds only the in-frame rearrangements with V and J called that TCRdb kept. Clones are partly lost; checked studies trace under half to an unresolved V gene and leave the rest unexplained. The sample yields around 130,000 clones; about two thirds were counted once. The ten largest clonotypes hold 2.6% of the sample. The sequencing sample was made of PBMCs. The receptor source for this set is a woman aged 55-70 years in good health and CMV-seropositive.

The rearrangement uses TRBV19 and TRBJ1-2; D gene unclear. This CDR3 region has 13 residues. Trimming left V 1 base short and J 5 bases short, with 8 bases between. Germline CDR1 LNHDA, CDR2 SQIVND (reference sequence). CDR3 region: CASSIGSGYGYTF. In nucleotides, the CDR3 is TGTGCCAGTAGTATAGGGTCGGGGTATGGCTACACCTTC.

The sample holds many counts of this clone. This rearrangement joins TRBV7-9 to TRBJ1-1, with 8 bases matching TRBD1. Germline CDR1 reads SEHNR; CDR2 reads FQNEAQ (reference sequence). V was pared by 3 bases and J by 1 base, with 1 base of the junction left unmatched. The CDR3 has 14 amino acids. The CDR3, as DNA: TGTGCCAGCAGCTTCGGGACAGGGAACACTGAAGCTTTCTTT. It is translated as CASSFGTGNTEAFF.

This chain uses TRBV6-6 with TRBJ2-5; possibly TRBD1 for D (5 bases). Judging by the DNA end, TRBJ2-7 fits better; the J call may be wrong. Germline-derived CDR1 and CDR2 are MNHNY and SVGAGI (reference sequence). The CDR3 is 13 amino acids. CDR3 nucleotides: TGTGCCAGCGGCCCCCCTGGAAGGGGCGAGCAGTACTTC. Translating it yields CASGPPGRGEQYF.

This clone has just one count. This sequence joins TRBV6-5 and TRBJ1-1; no reliable D call. Per the germline V gene, CDR1 is MNHEY and CDR2 is SVGAGI. The CDR3 has 11 amino acids. The ends were cut back, 7 bases at V and 5 bases at J, with 8 bases in the middle. CDR3 protein: CASTFATEAFF. The CDR3 DNA sequence: TGTGCCAGCACTTTCGCGACTGAAGCTTTCTTT.

The chain joins TRBV11-2 to TRBJ1-2; 7 positions agree with TRBD1. CDR1 and CDR2 from the germline V gene are SGHAT and FQNNGV. The CDR3 loop spans 15 amino acids. The V gene end was trimmed by 1 base and the J gene end by 8 bases; junction bases not matched to a gene: 10. The CDR3 spells CASSLARTGHRGYTF. The DNA of the CDR3 is TGTGCCAGCAGCTTAGCGAGGACAGGCCATCGAGGCTACACCTTC.

This chain joins TRBV5-1 and TRBJ2-7; 9 nucleotides agree with TRBD2. Germline V CDR1 and CDR2: SGHRS, YFSETQ. This CDR3 has 15 residues. V lost 0 bases to trimming and J lost 2 bases; unmatched junction nucleotides: 3. The CDR3 DNA reads TGCGCCAGCAGCTTGGCAGCGGGGGGAACCTACGAGCAGTACTTC. Its translation is CASSLAAGGTYEQYF.

This clone has only one observation. The rearrangement links TRBV5-1 to TRBJ1-5, with no clear D. CDR3 length: 15 amino acids. V was clipped by 0 bases and J by 2 bases, with 9 bases between them. The germline V gene has CDR1 SGHRS and CDR2 YFSETQ. CDR3 DNA sequence: TGCGCCAGCAGCTTGGGGGTGGCGGGCAATCAGCCCCAGCATTTT. Translated, it gives CASSLGVAGNQPQHF.

This clone was counted between two and nine times. This chain joins TRBV2 and TRBJ2-7; TRBD2 matches 16 bases. The CDR3 is 14 residues long. J gave up 10 bases and V 6 bases, and 6 bases lay outside the gene matches. Germline V gives CDR1 SNHLY, CDR2 FYNNEI. CDR3 sequence (DNA): TGTGCCAGCAGCGCGGGACTAGCGGGGGGGCTTCAGTACTTC. Translated: CASSAGLAGGLQYF.

CDR3 in DNA: TGCAGCGTTATGGACACACAGTCCTGGACAGATACGCAGTATTTT. Encoded protein: CSVMDTQSWTDTQYF. The genes are TRBV29-1 and TRBJ2-3; the D gene is possibly TRBD1 (5 bases). The CDR3 has 15 residues. The germline gives CDR1 SQVTM, CDR2 ANQGSEA. Trimming removed 5 bases from V and 3 bases from J, with 18 bases in between.

Here the CDR3 DNA reads TGCGCCAGCAGCCTTGGGGCGGCGTACAATGAGCAGTTCTTC. As protein: CASSLGAAYNEQFF. This chain uses TRBV5-1 with TRBJ2-1; D may be TRBD1 (5 bases). This CDR3 comprises 14 residues. V lost 4 bases, J lost 4 bases, and 12 bases lay in between. From germline, CDR1 is SGHRS and CDR2 YFSETQ.

This clone was detected once. V usage is TRBV19 and J usage is TRBJ2-7; TRBD1 aligns across 7 bases. The CDR3 consists of 13 residues. Losses at the gene ends were 1 base for V and 6 bases for J; bases not matched to a gene: 3. The V gene's germline CDR1 is LNHDA and CDR2 SQIVND (reference sequence). The CDR3 DNA is TGTGCCAGTAGTATAGGACAGGGAAGCGAGCAGTACTTC. It translates to CASSIGQGSEQYF.

The chain employs TRBV27 and TRBJ1-1; D unclear. V was pared by 4 bases and J by 0 bases, with 6 bases between. CDR3 length equals 13 residues. CDR1 and CDR2 (germline): MNHEY, SMNVEV (reference sequence). CDR3 nucleotide sequence: TGTGCCAGCAGTTACAGCATGAACACTGAAGCTTTCTTT. Protein sequence: CASSYSMNTEAFF.

The chain uses TRBV7-9 and TRBJ2-1; a weak D match, TRBD2 (5 bases). V was pared by 5 bases and J by 10 bases, with 18 bases between. Germline values: CDR1 SEHNR, CDR2 FQNEAQ (reference sequence). The length of the CDR3 is 14 residues. The CDR3 region has the DNA TGTGCCAGCAGCCTTAGTACTATGTCGGGGGAGCAGTTCTTC. As protein: CASSLSTMSGEQFF.

The J gene is TRBJ2-3, the V gene TRBV18; no clear D gene. The CDR3 runs 15 residues. Trimming removed 2 bases from V and 3 bases from J, with 12 bases in between. CDR1 and CDR2 (germline): KGHSH, LQKENI. The CDR3 region is CASSPETSRTDTQYF. The CDR3 nucleotides are TGTGCCAGCTCACCAGAAACTTCTCGGACAGATACGCAGTATTTT.